This T cell receptor beta chain was observed in a study of shared T cell receptors in the human thymus. The V gene lost 2 bases and the J gene lost 4 bases, with 12 bases spanning the gap. CDR3 length: 14 residues. Per the germline V gene, CDR1 is SGHKS and CDR2 is YYEKEE (reference sequence). Only in-frame clones appear in the TCRdb table, and some are missing; sequencing was by immunoSEQ multiplex PCR. Of over 650,000 clones listed, approximately 87% are singletons. The same data also went into a second study, on human thymus T cells.

The gene calls are TRBV5-5 and TRBJ1-2; no definite D call. This TCR was recovered from a boy younger than two with a congenital heart defect. The sequencing input was thymocytes. For the CDR3, the DNA is TGTGCCAGCAGCTTAAACGGTTTATCCTATGGCTACACCTTC. As protein: CASSLNGLSYGYTF.